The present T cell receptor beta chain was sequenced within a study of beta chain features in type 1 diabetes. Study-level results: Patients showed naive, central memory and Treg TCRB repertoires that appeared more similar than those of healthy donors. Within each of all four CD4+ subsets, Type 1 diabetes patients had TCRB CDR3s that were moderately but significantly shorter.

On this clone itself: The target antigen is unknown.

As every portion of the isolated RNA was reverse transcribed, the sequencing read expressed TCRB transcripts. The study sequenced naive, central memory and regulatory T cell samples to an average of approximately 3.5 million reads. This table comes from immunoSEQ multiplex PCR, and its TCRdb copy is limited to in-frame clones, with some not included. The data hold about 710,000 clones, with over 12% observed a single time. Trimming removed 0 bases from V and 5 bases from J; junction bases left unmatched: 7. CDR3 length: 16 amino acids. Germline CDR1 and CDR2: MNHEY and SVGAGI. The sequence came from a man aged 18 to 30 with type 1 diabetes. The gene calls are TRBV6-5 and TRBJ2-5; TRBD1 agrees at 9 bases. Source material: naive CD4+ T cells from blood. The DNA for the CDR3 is TGTGCCAGCAGTTACTCGAAGGGACAGGGAATGGAGACCCAGTACTTC. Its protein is CASSYSKGQGMETQYF.